This note documents a single T cell receptor (beta chain) sequence. The record originates from a study of blood T cell repertoires in COVID-19. Turning to the study itself: Acute and convalescent COVID-19 specimens originated in the United States, Italy and Spain. Sample material is recorded as cDNA or gDNA derived from T cells, B-cell-depleted T cells, or PBMCs.

V lost 0 bases and J lost 0, with 17 bases in between. The CDR3 loop spans 19 amino acids. CDR1 and CDR2 (germline): PRHDT, FYEKMQ (reference sequence). Original processing notes: Estimation of nucleated cell counts was performed using reference gene primer amplification. This table comes from immunoSEQ multiplex PCR, and its TCRdb copy is limited to in-frame clones, with some not included. That table gives V, J and clone size, and the DNA gave D and trimming. The sample consists of 30,000 to 40,000 clones, about nine tenths of them appearing once. Material for sequencing was peripheral blood. The chain uses TRBV13 and TRBJ1-4, with a tentative D call TRBD1 (6 bases). This TCR came from a human donor with active COVID-19. The donor label of this sample is uncertain. CDR3 loop: CASSLGSLGGYATNEKLFF. The CDR3 DNA reads TGTGCCAGCAGCTTAGGGTCCCTAGGGGGTTATGCAACTAATGAAAAACTGTTTTTT.